This T cell receptor (beta chain) was obtained from a study of blood T cell repertoires in COVID-19. Here immunoSEQ multiplex PCR was the method, and the copy in TCRdb shows in-frame clones only, minus some. The sample lists 240,000 or so clones; around four fifths were seen once. Sequencing input: peripheral blood. This TCR was recovered from a woman at least 80 years old with acute or convalescent COVID-19.

The CDR3 here is CASSGAQRGNTEAFF. CDR3 coding DNA: TGTGCCAGCTCAGGCGCTCAACGGGGGAACACTGAAGCTTTCTTT. J is TRBJ1-1 and V is TRBV18; D unresolved. This CDR3 is 15 amino acids long. CDR1 is KGHSH and CDR2 is LQKENI in the germline V gene. The ends were cut back, 5 bases at V and 1 base at J, with 14 bases in the middle.